A single sample is the source of the 27 T cell receptor beta chains below, sequenced in a study of blood T cell repertoires in COVID-19. Sequenced by immunoSEQ multiplex PCR; TCRdb stores in-frame clones only, minus some. The table records 200,000 or so clones, about 87% of them present only once. Sequencing was carried out using peripheral blood. The receptors originated from a man in his 70s with acute or convalescent COVID-19.

The chain is built from TRBV6-5 and TRBJ1-2; tentatively, D is TRBD1 (5 bases). The CDR3 is 12 amino acids. V was trimmed by 10 bases and J by 6 bases, leaving 15 bases between them. Germline CDR1 and CDR2: MNHEY and SVGAGI. The CDR3 loop reads CAITGGVNGYTF. The CDR3 DNA reads as TGTGCCATTACGGGGGGGGTAAATGGCTACACCTTC.

CDR3 coding DNA: TGTGCCAGCAGGCCCGGGCTAGCGGGGTTGAATGAGCAGTTCTTC. It specifies CASRPGLAGLNEQFF. The rearrangement joins TRBV27 to TRBJ2-1, with 9 bases aligning to TRBD2. The ends lost 6 bases at V and 7 bases at J; junction bases unmatched: 10. The CDR3 length is 15 residues. Looked up from germline, CDR1 is MNHEY and CDR2 is SMNVEV (reference sequence).

The chain is built from TRBV19 and TRBJ2-1, with 10 bases identical to TRBD1. From germline, CDR1 is LNHDA and CDR2 SQIVND (reference sequence). Unmatched junction bases numbered 3, after V lost 2 bases and J lost 8 bases. The CDR3 is made up of 14 amino acids. Written as DNA, the CDR3 is TGTGCCAGTAGTATACGGGACAGGGGCCATGAGCAGTTCTTC. Translation gives CASSIRDRGHEQFF. The variable domain in full, with the rest retrieved from reference TRBV19 and TRBJ2-1, is DGGITQSPKYLFRKEGQNVTLSCEQNLNHDAMYWYRQDPGQGLRLIYYSQIVNDFQKGDIAEGYSVSREKKESFPLTVTSAQKNPTAFYLCASSIRDRGHEQFFGPGTRLTVL.

CDR3 DNA sequence: TGTGCCTGGGGGCAGGGCAGGGATTCACCCCTCCACTTT. It translates to CAWGQGRDSPLHF. The rearrangement links TRBV30 to TRBJ1-6, with D perhaps TRBD1 (5 bases). V was cut by 5 bases and J by 8 bases, with 13 bases left in between. CDR1 GTSNPN and CDR2 SVGIG come from the germline V gene (reference sequence). This CDR3 comprises 13 residues.

This clone was observed once. This chain uses TRBV20-1 with TRBJ1-1, with 8 bases lining up with TRBD1. CDR1 is DFQATT, CDR2 SNEGSKA, per germline (reference sequence). The CDR3 contains 15 residues. J lost 2 bases, V lost 3 bases, and 8 bases had no gene match. The chain's CDR3 is CSASPGTGKNTEAFF. The CDR3 DNA follows: TGCAGTGCTAGTCCTGGGACAGGTAAAAACACTGAAGCTTTCTTT.

The V gene is TRBV3-1 (or the pseudogene TRBV3-2), the J gene TRBJ1-5, with TRBD1 matching over 8 bases. The CDR3 spans 15 residues. V was pared by 1 base and J by 3 bases, with 2 bases of the junction left unmatched. CDR1 and CDR2 from the germline V gene are LGHDT and YNNKEL (reference sequence). The CDR3 DNA reads TGTGCCAGCAGCCAAGGGACAGGGTTCAATCAGCCCCAGCATTTT. Translation gives CASSQGTGFNQPQHF.

The chain couples TRBV7-3 to TRBJ2-3, with unresolved D. The CDR3 length is 14 residues. Germline assignment: CDR1 SGHTA and CDR2 FQGTGA. V was clipped by 0 bases and J by 3 bases, with 7 bases between them. The CDR3 here is CASSLTAATDTQYF. The CDR3 DNA sequence: TGTGCCAGCAGCTTAACGGCGGCAACAGATACGCAGTATTTT.

The V and J genes are TRBV27 and TRBJ1-1; D call uncertain. Germline assignment: CDR1 MNHEY and CDR2 SMNVEV (reference sequence). Trimming left V 6 bases short and J 0 bases short, with 5 bases between. The CDR3 sequence is 12 residues long. The CDR3 loop reads CASRHMNTEAFF. CDR3 nucleotides: TGTGCCAGCAGACACATGAACACTGAAGCTTTCTTT.

The chain uses TRBV12-3 or TRBV12-4 and TRBJ1-1; D call uncertain. V lost 5 bases to trimming and J lost 1 base, with 5 bases between them. The CDR3 has 12 amino acids. CDR3 DNA sequence: TGTGCCAGCAGTCCACAGAACACTGAAGCTTTCTTT. Protein: CASSPQNTEAFF.

J is TRBJ2-1 and V is TRBV2, with D perhaps TRBD2 (5 bases). The CDR3 length is 12 residues. Deletions cut 3 bases from V and 9 bases from J, with 9 bases between. CDR1 is SNHLY, CDR2 FYNNEI, per germline. The CDR3 nucleotides are TGTGCCAGCAGTGATATACGGGGTGAGCAGTTCTTC. Translated, it gives CASSDIRGEQFF.

This chain connects TRBV5-4 to TRBJ1-1; perhaps TRBD1 as D (6 bases). Germline loops: CDR1 SGHNT, CDR2 YYREEE (reference sequence). V was shortened by 4 bases and J by 3 bases, with 13 bases between the two germline ends. The CDR3 covers 14 residues. The CDR3 loop is CASSQGQSYTEAFF. DNA of the CDR3: TGTGCCAGCAGCCAAGGACAGTCATACACTGAAGCTTTCTTT.

Details on this clone: One end of the junction does not line up with germline, which may come from a read error. The chain combines TRBV4-1 with TRBJ1-2; D is perhaps TRBD1 (5 bases). Germline CDR1 is MGHRA and CDR2 is YSYEKL. The CDR3 consists of 14 residues. CDR3 residues: CASSQDRGGTWTSF. In nucleotides, the CDR3 is TGCGCCAGCAGCCAAGATCGGGGCGGAACTTGGACTAGCTTC.

This clone was seen only once. The genes are TRBV21-1 and TRBJ2-5; the table's D call, TRBD2, has no DNA check behind it. TRBV21-1 is shown as a pseudogene. The CDR3 totals 19 residues. CDR3: CASSKVSGRASETKETQYF. The CDR3 nucleotides are TGTGCCAGCAGCAAAGTGAGCGGGAGGGCCTCTGAAACTAAAGAGACCCAGTACTTC.

This sequence joins TRBV5-1 and TRBJ2-2; D may be TRBD1 (6 bases). The V end was cut by 3 bases, the J end by 4 bases, with 13 bases between. The CDR3 spans 15 residues. CDR1 is SGHRS, CDR2 YFSETQ, per germline. The CDR3 loop is CASSSIRGGTGELFF. The DNA for the CDR3 is TGCGCCAGCAGCTCGATCAGGGGCGGCACCGGGGAGCTGTTTTTT.

This sequence joins TRBV29-1 and TRBJ2-7, with TRBD2 matching 8 bases. V shed 4 bases and J 3 bases; nucleotides not matched to a gene: 5. The CDR3 runs to 13 residues. Looked up from germline, CDR1 is SQVTM and CDR2 is ANQGSEA. CDR3 coding DNA: TGCAGCGTTGCGAGCGGGAGCGGCTACGAGCAGTACTTC. As protein: CSVASGSGYEQYF.

In this sample, this clone turned up once. The chain uses TRBV7-3 and TRBJ1-2, with D perhaps matching TRBD1 (6 bases). The CDR3 length is 13 residues. CDR1 is SGHTA, CDR2 FQGTGA, per germline. The germline V and J ends were trimmed by 6 bases and 4 bases, with 12 bases remaining between them. As DNA, the CDR3 is TGTGCCAGCAGTGGACAGTTAGTCTATGGCTACACCTTC. Its protein is CASSGQLVYGYTF.

V and J are TRBV29-1 and TRBJ2-7; a possible D gene is TRBD2 (6 bases). This CDR3 comprises 12 residues. Trimming removed 5 bases at V and 2 bases at J, with 10 bases between. Germline V gene data show CDR1 as SQVTM and CDR2 as ANQGSEA. CDR3 residues: CSVRGNAYEQYF. CDR3 sequence (DNA): TGCAGCGTTCGGGGGAACGCCTACGAGCAGTACTTC.

The J gene is TRBJ2-7, the V gene TRBV4-3; the D is unclear. CDR3 length: 16 residues. V was shortened by 1 base and J by 6 bases, with 19 bases between the two germline ends. Germline CDR1 and CDR2: LGHNA and YSLEER. The CDR3 nucleotides read TGCGCCAGCAGCCAAGTGGGTAGGCTAGATTTTAGCGAGCAGTACTTC. This encodes CASSQVGRLDFSEQYF.

This sequence joins TRBV7-3 and TRBJ1-1, with TRBD1 as a possible D gene (5 bases). Germline-derived CDR1 and CDR2 are SGHTA and FQGTGA. Deletions cut 4 bases from V and 1 base from J, with 13 bases between. CDR3 length: 15 residues. The CDR3 loop is CASSSQGSANTEAFF. CDR3 coding DNA: TGTGCCAGCAGCTCTCAGGGCAGTGCGAACACTGAAGCTTTCTTT.

The chain employs TRBV28 and TRBJ2-3, with 7 nucleotides matching TRBD2. The ends lost 1 base at V and 7 bases at J; junction bases unmatched: 11. The CDR3 sequence is 16 residues long. CDR1 and CDR2 (germline): MDHEN, SYDVKM. This CDR3 reads CASSLFVAGDFNTQYF. In DNA form, the CDR3 reads TGTGCCAGCAGTTTATTCGTAGCGGGTGACTTCAATACGCAGTATTTT.

The gene calls are TRBV7-9 and TRBJ1-1; TRBD1 matches 10 bases. Germline values: CDR1 SEHNR, CDR2 FQNEAQ (reference sequence). The CDR3 totals 16 residues. V dropped 5 bases and J dropped 3; count of bases not matched to a gene: 9. The CDR3 sequence: CASSLGAGQGDTEAFF. CDR3 nucleotides: TGTGCCAGCAGCCTAGGGGCAGGACAGGGGGACACTGAAGCTTTCTTT.

This sequence joins TRBV18 and TRBJ2-7; TRBD1 matches 7 bases. The J segment lost 3 bases and the V segment lost 0 bases, leaving 17 bases of the junction unmatched. The CDR3 has 19 amino acids. Germline values: CDR1 KGHSH, CDR2 LQKENI. CDR3 amino acids: CASSPPTGTAKTYNYEQYF. CDR3 nucleotides: TGTGCCAGCTCACCACCGACCGGGACAGCAAAGACTTACAACTACGAGCAGTACTTC.

The V gene is TRBV27, the J gene TRBJ2-1; 7 bases match TRBD2. V gave up 4 bases and J gave up 6 bases; unmatched junction bases: 12. This CDR3 spans 16 amino acids. CDR1 and CDR2 from the germline V gene are MNHEY and SMNVEV (reference sequence). CDR3 bases: TGTGCCAGCAGTTCAACAAGCGGGATATCACTCAATGAGCAGTTCTTC. Its translation is CASSSTSGISLNEQFF.

The gene calls are TRBV28 and TRBJ1-1; no clear D. Germline values: CDR1 MDHEN, CDR2 SYDVKM. CDR3 size: 14 residues. V lost 7 bases, J lost 0 bases, and 12 bases lay in between. CDR3 sequence reads: CASTSFGMNTEAFF. The CDR3, as DNA: TGTGCCAGCACCTCATTCGGTATGAACACTGAAGCTTTCTTT.

The V gene is TRBV2, the J gene TRBJ2-1, with 8 bases identical to TRBD1. The germline V gene encodes CDR1 SNHLY and CDR2 FYNNEI. The CDR3 has 17 residues. Unmatched junction bases numbered 9, after V lost 4 bases and J lost 1 base. DNA for the CDR3: TGTGCCAGCAGTGCGACCGGACAGGGTATGTCCTACAATGAGCAGTTCTTC. It is translated as CASSATGQGMSYNEQFF.

The J gene is TRBJ1-1, the V gene TRBV9; the D gene is possibly TRBD1 (6 bases). The CDR3 length is 11 residues. Trimming pared 7 bases from V and 5 bases from J, leaving 9 bases between. Per germline, CDR1 SGDLS and CDR2 YYNGEE. In nucleotides, the CDR3 is TGTGCCAGCTCGAGGGGGACTGAAGCTTTCTTT. It codes for CASSRGTEAFF.

The chain employs TRBV7-2 and TRBJ2-1; the D is unclear. The CDR3 totals 13 residues. Germline-derived CDR1 and CDR2 are SGHTA and FQGNSA. The germline V and J ends were trimmed by 5 bases and 7 bases, with 12 bases remaining between them. The CDR3 DNA is TGTGCCAGCAGCGAACAGAATCATAATGAGCAGTTCTTC. Translation: CASSEQNHNEQFF.